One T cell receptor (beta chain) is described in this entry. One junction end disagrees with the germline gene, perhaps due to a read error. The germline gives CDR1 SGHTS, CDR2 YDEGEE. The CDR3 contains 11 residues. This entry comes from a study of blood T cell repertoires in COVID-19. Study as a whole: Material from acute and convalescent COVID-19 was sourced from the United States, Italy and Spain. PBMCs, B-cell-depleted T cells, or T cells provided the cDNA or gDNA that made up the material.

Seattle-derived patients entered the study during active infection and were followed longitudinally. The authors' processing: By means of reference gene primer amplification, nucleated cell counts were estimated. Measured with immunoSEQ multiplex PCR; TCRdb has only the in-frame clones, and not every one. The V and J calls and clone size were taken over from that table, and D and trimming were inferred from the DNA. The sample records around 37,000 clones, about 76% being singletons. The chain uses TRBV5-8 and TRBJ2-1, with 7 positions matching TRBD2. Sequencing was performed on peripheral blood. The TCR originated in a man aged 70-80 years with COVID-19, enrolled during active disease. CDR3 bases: TGTGCCAGCAGCACTAGCGTACTCGGGGTCTTC. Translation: CASSTSVLGVF.